The sequence of this T cell receptor (beta chain) was determined in a study of cytomegalovirus exposure and HLA in healthy donors. The study's findings and limits: A highly shared variant cluster was judged a likely technical artifact. The authors later found HLA-associated TCR beta chains more clonally expanded than equally common others. An analysis was carried out later, and it reportedly showed fewer N-insertions in an Asian-associated ancestry cluster than the approximately 610-donor mean. Investigators reported under 200 TCR beta chains as tied to cytomegalovirus.

Remarks on this clone: The antigen remains undetermined.

The PCR contained 60 Vbeta and 13 Jbeta primers. The table came from immunoSEQ multiplex PCR; TCRdb's copy has only in-frame clones and leaves some out. The profile shows some 62,000 clones, around 87% of them singletons. J lost 9 bases, V lost 0 bases, and 6 bases had no gene match. Germline loops: CDR1 SEHNR, CDR2 FQNEAQ (reference sequence). The CDR3 runs to 15 residues. Sequenced material: PBMCs. The chain employs TRBV7-9 and TRBJ2-1, with 9 bases matching TRBD2. The sequence derives from a man younger than 35 in good health and CMV-seronegative. The CDR3 DNA follows: TGTGCCAGCAGCTTAGCGGTTAGCGGGGGAGGTGAGCAGTTCTTC. Encoded protein: CASSLAVSGGGEQFF.